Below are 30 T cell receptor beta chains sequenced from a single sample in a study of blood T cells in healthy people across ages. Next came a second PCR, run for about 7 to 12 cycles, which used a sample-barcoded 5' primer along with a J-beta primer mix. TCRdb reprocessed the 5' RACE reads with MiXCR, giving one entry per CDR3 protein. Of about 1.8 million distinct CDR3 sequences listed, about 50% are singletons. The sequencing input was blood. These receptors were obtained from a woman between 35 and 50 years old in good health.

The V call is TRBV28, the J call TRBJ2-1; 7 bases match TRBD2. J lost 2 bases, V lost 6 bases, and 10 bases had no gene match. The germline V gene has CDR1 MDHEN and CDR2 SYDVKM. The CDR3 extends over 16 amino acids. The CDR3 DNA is TGTGCCAGCAGCGTAAATCTAGCGGTTACCTACAATGAGCAGTTCTTC. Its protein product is CASSVNLAVTYNEQFF.

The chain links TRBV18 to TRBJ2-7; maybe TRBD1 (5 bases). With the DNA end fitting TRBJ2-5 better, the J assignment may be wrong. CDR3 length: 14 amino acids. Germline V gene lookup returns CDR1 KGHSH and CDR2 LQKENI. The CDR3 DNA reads TGTGCCAGCTCACCACAGGGGATAGGGGAGACCCAGTACTTC. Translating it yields CASSPQGIGETQYF.

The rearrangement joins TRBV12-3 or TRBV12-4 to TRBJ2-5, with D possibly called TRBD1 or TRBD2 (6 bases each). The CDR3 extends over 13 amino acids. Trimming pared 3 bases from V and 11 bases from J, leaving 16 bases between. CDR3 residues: CASSFQERGEQYF. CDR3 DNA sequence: TGTGCCAGCAGTTTCCAAGAAAGGGGGGAGCAGTACTTC.

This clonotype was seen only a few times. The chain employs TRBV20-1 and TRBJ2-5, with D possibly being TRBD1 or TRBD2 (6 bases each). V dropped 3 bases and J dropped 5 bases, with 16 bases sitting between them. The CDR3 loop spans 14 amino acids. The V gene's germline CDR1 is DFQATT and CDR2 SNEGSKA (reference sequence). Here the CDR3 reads CSASGAGEAETQYF. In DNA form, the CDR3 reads TGCAGTGCTAGTGGGGCAGGGGAGGCGGAGACCCAGTACTTC.

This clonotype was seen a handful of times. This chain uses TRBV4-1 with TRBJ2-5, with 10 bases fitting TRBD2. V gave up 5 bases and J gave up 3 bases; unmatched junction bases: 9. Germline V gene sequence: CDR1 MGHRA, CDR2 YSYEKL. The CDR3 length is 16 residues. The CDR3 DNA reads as TGCGCCAGCAGCGCACCCACTAGCGGGGTAAAAGAGACCCAGTACTTC. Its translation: CASSAPTSGVKETQYF.

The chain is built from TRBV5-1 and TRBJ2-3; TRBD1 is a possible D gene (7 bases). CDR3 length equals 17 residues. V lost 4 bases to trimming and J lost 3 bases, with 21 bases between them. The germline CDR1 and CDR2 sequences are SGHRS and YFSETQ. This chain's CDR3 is CASSVAVQGRITDTQYF. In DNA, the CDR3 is TGCGCCAGCAGCGTAGCCGTACAGGGGAGGATTACAGATACGCAGTATTTT.

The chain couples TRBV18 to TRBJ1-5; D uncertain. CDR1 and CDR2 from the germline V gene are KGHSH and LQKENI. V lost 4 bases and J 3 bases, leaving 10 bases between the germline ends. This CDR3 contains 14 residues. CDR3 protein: CASSRIDTNQPQHF. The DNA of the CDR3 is TGTGCCAGCTCACGAATTGATACCAATCAGCCCCAGCATTTT.

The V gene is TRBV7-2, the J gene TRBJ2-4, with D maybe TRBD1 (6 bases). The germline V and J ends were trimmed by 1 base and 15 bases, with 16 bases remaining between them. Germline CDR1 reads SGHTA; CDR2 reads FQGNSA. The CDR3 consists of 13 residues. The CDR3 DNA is TGTGCCAGCAGCTTAGAGCGCTGGGACAAGTGGTACTTC. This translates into CASSLERWDKWYF.

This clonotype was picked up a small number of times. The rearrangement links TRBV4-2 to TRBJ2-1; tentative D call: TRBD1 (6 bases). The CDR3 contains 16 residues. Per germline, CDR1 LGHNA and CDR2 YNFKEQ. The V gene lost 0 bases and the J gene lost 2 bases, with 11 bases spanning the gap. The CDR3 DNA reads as TGTGCCAGCAGCCAAGATCCGTGGGGGCCCTACAATGAGCAGTTCTTC. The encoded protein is CASSQDPWGPYNEQFF.

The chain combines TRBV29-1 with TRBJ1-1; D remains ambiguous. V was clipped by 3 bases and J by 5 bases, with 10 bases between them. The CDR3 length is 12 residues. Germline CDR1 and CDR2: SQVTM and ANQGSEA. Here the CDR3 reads CSVESSRTEAFF. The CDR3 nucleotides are TGCAGCGTTGAGAGTAGTCGAACTGAAGCTTTCTTT.

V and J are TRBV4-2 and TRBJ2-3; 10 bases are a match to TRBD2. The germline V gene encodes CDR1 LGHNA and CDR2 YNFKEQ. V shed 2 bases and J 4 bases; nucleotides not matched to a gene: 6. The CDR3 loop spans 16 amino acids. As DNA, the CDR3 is TGTGCCAGCAGCCAAAAACCCACTAGCGGGGCAGATACGCAGTATTTT. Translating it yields CASSQKPTSGADTQYF.

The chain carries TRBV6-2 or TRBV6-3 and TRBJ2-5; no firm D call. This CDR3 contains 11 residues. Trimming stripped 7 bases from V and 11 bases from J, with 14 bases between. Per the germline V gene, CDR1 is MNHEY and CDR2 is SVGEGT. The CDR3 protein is CASTGNREQYF. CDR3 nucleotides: TGTGCCAGCACTGGAAACAGAGAGCAGTACTTC.

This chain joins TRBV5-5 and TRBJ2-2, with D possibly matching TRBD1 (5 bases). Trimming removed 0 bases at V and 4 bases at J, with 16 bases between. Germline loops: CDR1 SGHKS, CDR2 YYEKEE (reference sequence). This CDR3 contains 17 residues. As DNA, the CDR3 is TGTGCCAGCAGCTTGGACCTGCAGGGAAGCCGCACCGGGGAGCTGTTTTTT. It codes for CASSLDLQGSRTGELFF.

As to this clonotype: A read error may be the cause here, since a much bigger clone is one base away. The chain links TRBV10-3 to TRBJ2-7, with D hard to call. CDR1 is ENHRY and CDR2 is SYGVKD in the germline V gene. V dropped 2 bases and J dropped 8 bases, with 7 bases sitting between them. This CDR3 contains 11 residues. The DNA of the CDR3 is TGTGCCATCAGTGAGGAAGGGAAGCAGTACTTC. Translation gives CAISEEGKQYF.

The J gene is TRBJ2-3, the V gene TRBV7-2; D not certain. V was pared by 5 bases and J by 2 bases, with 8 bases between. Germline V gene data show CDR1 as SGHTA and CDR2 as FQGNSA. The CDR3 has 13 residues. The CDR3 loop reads CASSTQYTDTQYF. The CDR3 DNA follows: TGTGCCAGCAGCACGCAGTACACAGATACGCAGTATTTT.

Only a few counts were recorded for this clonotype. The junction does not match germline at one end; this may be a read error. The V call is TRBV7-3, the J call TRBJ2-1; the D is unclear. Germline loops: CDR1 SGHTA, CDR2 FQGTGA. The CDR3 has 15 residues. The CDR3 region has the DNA TGTGCCAGCAACTTACTAAGGGTTCGGGACAATGAGCAGTTCTTC. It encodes CASNLLRVRDNEQFF.

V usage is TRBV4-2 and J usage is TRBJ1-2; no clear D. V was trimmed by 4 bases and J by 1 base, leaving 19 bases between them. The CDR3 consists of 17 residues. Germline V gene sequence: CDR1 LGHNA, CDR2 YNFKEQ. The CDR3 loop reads CASSLSFEGWGNYGYTF. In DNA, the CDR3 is TGTGCCAGCAGCCTCAGTTTCGAGGGATGGGGTAACTATGGCTACACCTTC.

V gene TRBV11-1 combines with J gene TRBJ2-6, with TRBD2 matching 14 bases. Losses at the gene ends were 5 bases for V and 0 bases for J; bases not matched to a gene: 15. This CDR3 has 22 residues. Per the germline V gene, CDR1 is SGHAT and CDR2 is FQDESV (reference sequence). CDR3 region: CASSTHGLAGGFSLSGANVLTF. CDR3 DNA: TGTGCCAGCAGCACCCACGGACTAGCGGGGGGCTTTTCCCTCTCTGGGGCCAACGTCCTGACTTTC.

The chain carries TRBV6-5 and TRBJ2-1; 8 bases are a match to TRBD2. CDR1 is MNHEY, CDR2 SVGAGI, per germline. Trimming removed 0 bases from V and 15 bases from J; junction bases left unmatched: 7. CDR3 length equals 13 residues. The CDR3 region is CASSYSRWTSPFF. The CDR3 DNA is TGTGCCAGCAGTTACTCGAGATGGACTAGCCCGTTCTTC.

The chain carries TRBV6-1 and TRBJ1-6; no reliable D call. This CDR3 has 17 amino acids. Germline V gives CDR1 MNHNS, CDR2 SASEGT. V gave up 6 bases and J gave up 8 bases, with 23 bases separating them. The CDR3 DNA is TGTGCCAGCAGCCCAAGAGGGAACCTCTTTAATGATTCACCCCTCCACTTT. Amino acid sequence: CASSPRGNLFNDSPLHF.

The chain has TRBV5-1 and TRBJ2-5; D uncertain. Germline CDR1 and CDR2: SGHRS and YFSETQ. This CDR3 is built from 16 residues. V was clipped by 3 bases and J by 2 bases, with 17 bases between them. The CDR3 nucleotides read TGCGCCAGCAGCTCTACTCGAACAACTGGTCAAGAGACCCAGTACTTC. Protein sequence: CASSSTRTTGQETQYF.

CDR3 nucleotides: TGTGCCAGCAGCCAAGCCCCGAACTCCTACGAGCAGTACTTC. Its translation: CASSQAPNSYEQYF. This chain links TRBV14 with TRBJ2-7; D unclear. This CDR3 region has 14 residues. Germline loops: CDR1 SGHDN, CDR2 FVKESK. The V end was cut by 1 base, the J end by 0 bases, with 7 bases between.

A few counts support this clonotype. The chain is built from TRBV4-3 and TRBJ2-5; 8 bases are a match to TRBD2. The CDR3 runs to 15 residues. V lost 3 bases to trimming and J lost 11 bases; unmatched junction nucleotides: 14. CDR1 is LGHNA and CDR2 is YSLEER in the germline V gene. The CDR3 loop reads CASSHSGLGMREQYF. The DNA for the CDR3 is TGCGCCAGCAGCCACTCGGGACTAGGCATGCGTGAGCAGTACTTC.

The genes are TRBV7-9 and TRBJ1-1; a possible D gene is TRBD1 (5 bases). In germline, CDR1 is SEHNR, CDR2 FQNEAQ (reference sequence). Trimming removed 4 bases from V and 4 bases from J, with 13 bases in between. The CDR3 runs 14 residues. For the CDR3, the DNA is TGTGCCAGCAGCTCCGGGGGGTCTAGCACTGAAGCTTTCTTT. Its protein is CASSSGGSSTEAFF.

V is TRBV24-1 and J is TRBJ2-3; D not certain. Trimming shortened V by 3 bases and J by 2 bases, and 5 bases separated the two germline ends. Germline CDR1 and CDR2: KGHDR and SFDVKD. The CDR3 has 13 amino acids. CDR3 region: CATSDGPTDTQYF. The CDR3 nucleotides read TGTGCCACCAGTGATGGGCCCACAGATACGCAGTATTTT.

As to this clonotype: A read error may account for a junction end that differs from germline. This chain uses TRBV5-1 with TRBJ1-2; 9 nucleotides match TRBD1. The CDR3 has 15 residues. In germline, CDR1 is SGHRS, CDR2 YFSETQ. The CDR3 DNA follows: TGCACCAGCAGCTTGGCTGGGGACAGGGCGCATGGCTACACCTTC. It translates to CTSSLAGDRAHGYTF.

The CDR3 coding sequence is TGTGCCAGCAGTGAATATAGACCGCCGGGGGAGCAGTACTTC. Its translation is CASSEYRPPGEQYF. The rearrangement joins TRBV25-1 to TRBJ2-4; possible D gene TRBD2, 6 bases. Per germline, CDR1 MGHDK and CDR2 SYGVNS. The CDR3 has 14 residues. Deletions cut 0 bases from V and 13 bases from J, with 16 bases between.

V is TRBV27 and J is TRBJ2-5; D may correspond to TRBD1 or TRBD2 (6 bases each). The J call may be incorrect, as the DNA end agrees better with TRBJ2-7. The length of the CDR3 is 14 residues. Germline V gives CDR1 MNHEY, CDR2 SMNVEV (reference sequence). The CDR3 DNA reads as TGTGCCAGCCACCCGATGGGGGGCCTCAACGAGCAGTACTTC. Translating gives CASHPMGGLNEQYF.

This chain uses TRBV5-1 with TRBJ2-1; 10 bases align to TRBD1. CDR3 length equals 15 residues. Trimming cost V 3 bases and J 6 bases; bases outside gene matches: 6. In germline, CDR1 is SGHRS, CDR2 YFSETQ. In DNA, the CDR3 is TGCGCCAGCAGCTACCCCGGGACAGGGGCCAATGAGCAGTTCTTC. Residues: CASSYPGTGANEQFF.

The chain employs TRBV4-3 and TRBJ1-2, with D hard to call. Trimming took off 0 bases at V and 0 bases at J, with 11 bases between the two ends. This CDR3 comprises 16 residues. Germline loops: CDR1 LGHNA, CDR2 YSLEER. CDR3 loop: CASSQDTSQPNYGYTF. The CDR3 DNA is TGCGCCAGCAGCCAAGATACTTCCCAGCCTAACTATGGCTACACCTTC.